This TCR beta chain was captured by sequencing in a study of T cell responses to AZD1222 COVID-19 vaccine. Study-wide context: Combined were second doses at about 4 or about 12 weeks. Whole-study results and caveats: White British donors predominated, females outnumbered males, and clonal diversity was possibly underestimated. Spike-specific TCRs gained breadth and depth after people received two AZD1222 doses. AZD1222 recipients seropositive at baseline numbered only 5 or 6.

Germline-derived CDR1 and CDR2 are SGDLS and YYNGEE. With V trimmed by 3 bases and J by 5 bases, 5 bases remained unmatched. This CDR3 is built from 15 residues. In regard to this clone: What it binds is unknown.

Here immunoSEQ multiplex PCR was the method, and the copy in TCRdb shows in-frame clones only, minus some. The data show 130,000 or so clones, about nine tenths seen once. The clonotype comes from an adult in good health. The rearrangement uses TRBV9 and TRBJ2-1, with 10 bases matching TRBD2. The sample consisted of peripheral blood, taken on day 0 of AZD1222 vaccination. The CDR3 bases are TGTGCCAGCAGCGCCCGACTAGCGGGCGACAATGAGCAGTTCTTC. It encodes CASSARLAGDNEQFF.